This TCR beta chain is from a study of blood T cell repertoires in COVID-19. TCRdb keeps only in-frame clones here, not all; method: immunoSEQ multiplex PCR. The sample records about 500,000 clones, 85% to 90% being singletons. Germline V gene sequence: CDR1 SGHNT, CDR2 YENEEA. Losses at the gene ends were 5 bases for V and 2 bases for J; bases not matched to a gene: 6. The CDR3 has 14 amino acids. The TCR comes from a woman aged 45-60 years with COVID-19, enrolled during active disease. The rearrangement uses TRBV11-3 and TRBJ2-7; 7 bases map to TRBD2. The specimen was peripheral blood. The CDR3 loop is CASSARDYPYEQYF. CDR3 coding DNA: TGTGCCAGCAGCGCCAGGGACTATCCCTACGAGCAGTACTTC.